The entry below gives a single T cell receptor beta chain sequence along with its context. Its matching antigen is unknown. This sample is part of a study of chemoradiotherapy in HPV16-positive cancers. The wider study: Candidate HPV-specific clones and shared TCR motifs came from a couple of HPV16-positive patients. General study results and limits: During treatment, candidate HPV-specific clones and E7-related motifs expanded in tumor.

Repeated repertoire sampling spanned the course of chemoradiotherapy. Sequenced by immunoSEQ multiplex PCR; TCRdb stores in-frame clones only, minus some. The sample lists 25,000 to 35,000 clones; more than 80% were seen once. The CDR3 loop spans 13 amino acids. Germline values: CDR1 GTSNPN, CDR2 SVGIG (reference sequence). The rearrangement uses TRBV30 and TRBJ1-1; 11 nucleotides line up with TRBD1. This clonotype was sampled from a human donor with HPV-associated anogenital cancer. Sequenced here: blood, sampled from a patient who underwent chemoradiotherapy. The CDR3 nucleotides are TGTGTCTTCCGTAAAGGACAGGGGGCTACCGCTTTCTTT. Translating it yields CVFRKGQGATAFF.